A selection of T cell receptor beta chains follows, all from one sample in a study of blood T cells in healthy people across ages. MiXCR, run by TCRdb on the 5' RACE reads, gives a single entry per CDR3 protein. Of hundreds of thousands of distinct CDR3 sequences detected, over 40% appear once; the ten largest clones hold 25% to 30%. The sequenced sample was blood. All receptors derive from a man older than 75 in good health. Each CDR3 is given without its conserved first and last residue. Expanded clones get a size class; other rows say once, few or many, or leave the size out.

>TRBV5-1|-|TRBJ2-3
ASSLAQYADTQY
>TRBV3-1|once|TRBJ2-5
ASSSHGETQY
>TRBV7-2|-|TRBJ2-1
ASSLRGQGFAAEQF
>TRBV12-5|-|TRBJ2-3
ASDKTDTQY
>TRBV6-5|-|TRBJ2-4
ASSSEQGAKNIQY
>TRBV6-5|-|TRBJ1-4
ASSTGAGQTGEKLF
>TRBV15|-|TRBJ1-2
ATSDEGYNHGYT
>TRBV18|-|TRBJ2-4
ASSPNRDEQY
>TRBV7-9|-|-
ASSLGPDSSRTQY
>TRBV5-1|-|TRBJ1-2
ASSSTDRGGYT
>TRBV29-1|-|TRBJ2-2
SAKVVSTGELF
>TRBV19|-|TRBJ2-4
ASTVGVAVPSYIQY
>TRBV7-2|few|TRBJ1-2
ASRQASGGALYGYT
>TRBV20-1|-|TRBJ2-5
SATLEQGVAGEQY